The next 21 T cell receptor beta chains were all read from a single sample in a study of blood T cell repertoires in COVID-19 (TCRdb year 2020). The protocol used for the library was the immunoSEQ multiplex PCR assay. The table comes from immuneACCESS by way of TCRdb, which keeps in-frame sequences with V and J called. Part of the clones is missing from these tables; in studies checked, under half for an unresolved V gene and the rest for unknown reasons. This sample holds 190,000 or so clones; about 85% were observed only once. Clones ranked in the top ten supply approximately 9.8% of the sample. The sequenced sample was peripheral blood. These receptors originate from a woman older than 75 with acute or convalescent COVID-19.

This chain joins TRBV18 and TRBJ2-7; 7 bases are a match to TRBD1. Trimming cost V 6 bases and J 5 bases; bases outside gene matches: 10. Looked up from germline, CDR1 is KGHSH and CDR2 is LQKENI. This CDR3 spans 14 amino acids. CDR3 bases: TGTGCCAGCTCGACGAGACAGGGCCAGGACGAGCAGTACTTC. Residues: CASSTRQGQDEQYF.

The CDR3 region has the DNA TGTGCCAGCAGCTCCATAGCGGGAGTTCCCGGGGAGCTGTTTTTT. As protein: CASSSIAGVPGELFF. The chain recombines TRBV7-3 with TRBJ2-2; 9 bases align to TRBD2. The CDR3 extends over 15 amino acids. Germline V gene data show CDR1 as SGHTA and CDR2 as FQGTGA. The trim removed 4 bases at V and 6 bases at J, leaving 6 bases unmatched. The variable domain in full, completed from reference TRBV7-3 and TRBJ2-2, reads GAGVSQTPSNKVTEKGKYVELRCDPISGHTALYWYRQSLGQGPEFLIYFQGTGAADDSGLPNDRFFAVRPEGSVSTLKIQRTERGDSAVYLCASSSIAGVPGELFFGEGSRLTVL.

The V call is TRBV7-9, the J call TRBJ2-5, with TRBD1 matching over 8 bases. This CDR3 is built from 12 residues. The junction had 2 bases not matched to a gene; V was cut back by 6 bases and J by 5 bases. Per the germline V gene, CDR1 is SEHNR and CDR2 is FQNEAQ (reference sequence). The CDR3 DNA reads TGTGCCAGCAGGACAGGGGTGGAGACCCAGTACTTC. Residues: CASRTGVETQYF.

The sample holds a few counts of this clone. V is TRBV4-2 and J is TRBJ2-7; D is perhaps TRBD2 (5 bases). The V end lost 0 bases, the J end lost 7 bases, and 13 bases lay between the germline ends. CDR3 length equals 14 residues. Germline CDR1 and CDR2: LGHNA and YNFKEQ. The CDR3 here is CASSQDRRSGEQYF. DNA of the CDR3: TGTGCCAGCAGCCAAGATCGGCGGTCGGGGGAGCAGTACTTC.

Note on this clone: At the DNA level, this CDR3 is encoded by other sequences in the same sample as well. The chain employs TRBV19 and TRBJ2-1, with 14 bases matching TRBD2. V shed 5 bases and J 12 bases; nucleotides not matched to a gene: 12. CDR3 length equals 16 residues. CDR1 and CDR2 from the germline V gene are LNHDA and SQIVND (reference sequence). This chain's CDR3 is CASSPSSTSGRASQFF. CDR3 nucleotides: TGTGCCAGTAGTCCTTCCTCGACTAGCGGGAGGGCCTCGCAGTTCTTC.

The rearrangement links TRBV7-3 to TRBJ2-2; perhaps TRBD1 as D (5 bases). The CDR3 sequence is 12 residues long. The germline CDR1 and CDR2 sequences are SGHTA and FQGTGA. V was clipped by 5 bases and J by 6 bases, with 7 bases between them. The CDR3 reads CASSLGAGELFF. The CDR3, as DNA: TGTGCCAGCAGCCTAGGGGCCGGGGAGCTGTTTTTT.

This clone came up once. The chain carries TRBV5-1 and TRBJ2-7, with a possible D match to TRBD2 (6 bases). CDR1 is SGHRS, CDR2 YFSETQ, per germline. This CDR3 has 14 residues. V was pared by 0 bases and J by 7 bases, with 14 bases between. CDR3 nucleotide sequence: TGCGCCAGCAGCTTGGCCGAATTTGCGGGGGAGCAGTACTTC. This encodes CASSLAEFAGEQYF.

This chain uses TRBV30 with TRBJ2-1, with a possible D match to TRBD2 (6 bases). The CDR3 is 14 residues long. Trimming took 2 bases from V and 2 from J, leaving 10 bases between them. Per the germline V gene, CDR1 is GTSNPN and CDR2 is SVGIG (reference sequence). The CDR3 nucleotides read TGTGCCTGGAGTCCGGGACTGCCCTACAATGAGCAGTTCTTC. Residues: CAWSPGLPYNEQFF.

This clone was detected only a few times. This rearrangement joins TRBV10-1 to TRBJ2-7; the match to TRBD1 covers 7 bases. The CDR3 contains 15 residues. J was trimmed by 3 bases and V by 3 bases; bases with no gene match: 8. Germline V CDR1 and CDR2: WNHNN, SYGVQD (reference sequence). The CDR3 here is CASSDSGTAYYEQYF. The CDR3, as DNA: TGCGCCAGCAGTGATTCCGGGACAGCCTACTACGAGCAGTACTTC.

As DNA, the CDR3 is TGTGCCAGCAGTGAAGGGGCACATTCCTCTGGAAACACCATATATTTT. It is translated as CASSEGAHSSGNTIYF. The genes are TRBV2 and TRBJ1-3; D is uncertain. V was pared by 1 base and J by 0 bases, with 10 bases between. The CDR3 is 16 residues long. The germline V gene encodes CDR1 SNHLY and CDR2 FYNNEI.

This clone appeared a few times. The V gene is TRBV5-1, the J gene TRBJ2-2; 10 positions match TRBD2. This CDR3 has 15 amino acids. Per the germline V gene, CDR1 is SGHRS and CDR2 is YFSETQ. The ends lost 2 bases at V and 6 bases at J; junction bases unmatched: 4. The CDR3 loop is CASSFQREGAGELFF. DNA for the CDR3: TGCGCCAGCAGCTTCCAGCGGGAGGGAGCCGGGGAGCTGTTTTTT. Variable domain in full (rest from reference TRBV5-1 and TRBJ2-2): KAGVTQTPRYLIKTRGQQVTLSCSPISGHRSVSWYQQTPGQGLQFLFEYFSETQRNKGNFPGRFSGRQFSNSRSEMNVSTLELGDSALYLCASSFQREGAGELFFGEGSRLTVL.

The chain joins TRBV9 to TRBJ2-7; TRBD1 matches at 9 bases. Germline V gene lookup returns CDR1 SGDLS and CDR2 YYNGEE. V lost 7 bases to trimming and J lost 6 bases; unmatched junction nucleotides: 8. CDR3 length: 13 amino acids. The CDR3, as DNA: TGTGCCAGCGCCGGGACAGGGTCTGGCGAGCAGTACTTC. It codes for CASAGTGSGEQYF.

There are many counts of this clone. The V and J genes are TRBV5-4 and TRBJ2-1; 8 nucleotides match TRBD2. This CDR3 comprises 15 residues. The junction had 4 bases not matched to a gene; V was cut back by 3 bases and J by 2 bases. Germline-derived CDR1 and CDR2 are SGHNT and YYREEE (reference sequence). In DNA, the CDR3 is TGTGCCAGCAGCTCACTAGCGGTCCCCTACAATGAGCAGTTCTTC. Its protein product is CASSSLAVPYNEQFF.

This clone appeared a few times. The rearrangement joins TRBV5-1 to TRBJ1-1, with unresolved D. The V end lost 0 bases, the J end lost 1 base, and 10 bases lay between the germline ends. This CDR3 has 15 residues. CDR1 and CDR2 from the germline V gene are SGHRS and YFSETQ. CDR3 protein: CASSLATTPNTEAFF. Here the CDR3 DNA reads TGCGCCAGCAGCTTGGCCACGACACCGAACACTGAAGCTTTCTTT.

This chain connects TRBV9 to TRBJ2-2; TRBD2 aligns across 8 bases. V lost 7 bases and J lost 4; bases outside the gene matches: 9. The CDR3 extends over 15 amino acids. Germline V CDR1 and CDR2: SGDLS, YYNGEE. CDR3 amino acids: CASALPSGPTGELFF. CDR3 DNA: TGTGCCAGCGCCCTCCCTAGCGGGCCCACCGGGGAGCTGTTTTTT.

The gene calls are TRBV5-6 and TRBJ1-1, with D possibly matching TRBD1 (6 bases). Germline-derived CDR1 and CDR2 are SGHDT and YYEEEE. The ends were cut back, 3 bases at V and 1 base at J, with 16 bases in the middle. The CDR3 runs 16 residues. CDR3 nucleotide sequence: TGTGCCAGCAGCTCTCCACGAGGGGGTGGGAACACTGAAGCTTTCTTT. Translating it yields CASSSPRGGGNTEAFF.

This clone was recorded once. The chain has TRBV7-2 and TRBJ2-7; D perhaps matches TRBD2 (6 bases). Germline CDR1 and CDR2: SGHTA and FQGNSA. This CDR3 region has 15 residues. The V end was cut by 1 base, the J end by 6 bases, with 16 bases between. The CDR3 region is CASSLDGEEGREQYF. The CDR3 DNA reads as TGTGCCAGCAGCTTAGATGGGGAGGAAGGGCGCGAGCAGTACTTC.

There are a few counts of this clone. The chain carries TRBV10-1 and TRBJ1-1; 7 positions agree with TRBD1. The CDR3 runs to 10 residues. Trimming removed 9 bases from V and 7 bases from J; junction bases left unmatched: 2. Germline CDR1 is WNHNN and CDR2 is SYGVQD (reference sequence). CDR3 nucleotide sequence: TGCGCCAGGGGACAGATTGAAGCTTTCTTT. Translated: CARGQIEAFF.

The CDR3: CASSLAGTNYGYTF. Written as DNA, the CDR3 is TGCGCCAGCAGCCTTGCCGGGACAAACTATGGCTACACCTTC. J is TRBJ1-2 and V is TRBV5-1, with D perhaps TRBD1 (6 bases). Germline lookup yields CDR1 SGHRS and CDR2 YFSETQ. The CDR3 totals 14 residues. Between the trimmed V and J ends, which lost 4 bases and 2 bases, there was a span of 12 bases. Drawing the rest from reference TRBV5-1 and TRBJ1-2, the complete variable domain is KAGVTQTPRYLIKTRGQQVTLSCSPISGHRSVSWYQQTPGQGLQFLFEYFSETQRNKGNFPGRFSGRQFSNSRSEMNVSTLELGDSALYLCASSLAGTNYGYTFGSGTRLTVV.

This sequence joins TRBV11-2 and TRBJ2-7; the D gene is possibly TRBD2 (6 bases). This CDR3 region has 14 residues. Germline CDR1 reads SGHAT; CDR2 reads FQNNGV. The V and J ends lost 0 bases and 6 bases respectively, with 12 bases between them. The CDR3 reads CASSLDNGGGEQYF. The DNA for the CDR3 is TGTGCCAGCAGCTTAGATAACGGGGGAGGCGAGCAGTACTTC.

Concerning this clone itself: Other DNA variants within this sample encode the same CDR3. The V gene is TRBV11-3, the J gene TRBJ1-1; D is ambiguous. V dropped 0 bases and J dropped 1 base, with 9 bases sitting between them. CDR1 and CDR2 (germline): SGHNT, YENEEA. The CDR3 length is 15 residues. The CDR3 DNA is TGTGCCAGCAGCTTAGATGGGAGGAAGAACACTGAAGCTTTCTTT. Its translation: CASSLDGRKNTEAFF.